This TCR beta chain was sequenced during a study of blood T cells in healthy people across ages. As for the study in general: Per two T cells, template switching captured roughly one barcoded beta molecule.

A J-beta primer mix and a sample-barcoded 5' primer were used in a second PCR of about 7 to 12 cycles. Each of the samples gave a minimum of 3 million paired-end reads that contained CDR3. TCRdb independently ran MiXCR on the 5' RACE reads; one entry per CDR3 protein. The sample consists of about 640,000 distinct CDR3 sequences, 40% to 45% of them appearing once. Each sample had at least 7 million PBMCs isolated. This clonotype was detected a few times. As yet, its antigen is unknown. V lost 8 bases and J lost 0, with 10 bases in between. Germline V gene sequence: CDR1 ENHRY, CDR2 SYGVKD. This CDR3 region has 13 residues. General study findings and limits: The long-lived group displayed more naive CD4+ cells, plus higher diversity, than the aged donors did.

This TCR came from a man older than 75 in good health. The source material was blood. This rearrangement joins TRBV10-3 to TRBJ2-5; D is unresolved. Written as DNA, the CDR3 is TGTGCCATCCGGACCGAGTACCAAGAGACCCAGTACTTC. Protein sequence: CAIRTEYQETQYF.